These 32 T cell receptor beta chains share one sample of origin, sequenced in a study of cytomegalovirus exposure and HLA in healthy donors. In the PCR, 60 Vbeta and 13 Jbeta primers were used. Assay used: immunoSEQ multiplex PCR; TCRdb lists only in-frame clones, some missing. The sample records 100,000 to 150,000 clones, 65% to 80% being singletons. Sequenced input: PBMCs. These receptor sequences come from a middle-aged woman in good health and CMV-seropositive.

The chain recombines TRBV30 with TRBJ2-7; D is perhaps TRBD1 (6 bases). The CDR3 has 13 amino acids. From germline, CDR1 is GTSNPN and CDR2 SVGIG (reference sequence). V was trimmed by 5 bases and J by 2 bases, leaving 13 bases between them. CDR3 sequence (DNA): TGTGCCTGGGCCCCGGACAGTGCCTACGAGCAGTACTTC. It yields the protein CAWAPDSAYEQYF.

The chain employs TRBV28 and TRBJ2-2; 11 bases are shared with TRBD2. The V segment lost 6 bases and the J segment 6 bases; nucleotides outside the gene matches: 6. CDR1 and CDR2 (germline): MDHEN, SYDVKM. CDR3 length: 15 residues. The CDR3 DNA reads TGTGCCAGCAGCCCCACTAGCGGGAGTCCCGGGGAGCTGTTTTTT. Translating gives CASSPTSGSPGELFF.

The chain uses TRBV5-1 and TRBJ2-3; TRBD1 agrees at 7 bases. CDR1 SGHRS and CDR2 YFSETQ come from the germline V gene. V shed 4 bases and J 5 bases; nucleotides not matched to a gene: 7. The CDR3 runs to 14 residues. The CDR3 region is CASSVGQAGDTQYF. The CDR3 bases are TGCGCCAGCAGCGTCGGACAGGCGGGAGATACGCAGTATTTT.

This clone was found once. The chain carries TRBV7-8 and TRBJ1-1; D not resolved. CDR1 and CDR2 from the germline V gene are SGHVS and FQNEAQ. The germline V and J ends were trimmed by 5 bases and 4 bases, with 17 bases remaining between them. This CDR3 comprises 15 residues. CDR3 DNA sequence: TGTGCCAGCAGCCCCCACCGGGTAGGTCGCACTGAAGCTTTCTTT. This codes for CASSPHRVGRTEAFF.

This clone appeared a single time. The CDR3 spells CASVQGVGTEAFF. The CDR3 DNA reads TGTGCCTCTGTACAGGGGGTCGGCACTGAAGCTTTCTTT. The chain uses TRBV30 and TRBJ1-1, with 8 bases aligning to TRBD1. The CDR3 has 13 amino acids. The ends lost 7 bases at V and 4 bases at J; junction bases unmatched: 8. Germline CDR1 and CDR2: GTSNPN and SVGIG (reference sequence).

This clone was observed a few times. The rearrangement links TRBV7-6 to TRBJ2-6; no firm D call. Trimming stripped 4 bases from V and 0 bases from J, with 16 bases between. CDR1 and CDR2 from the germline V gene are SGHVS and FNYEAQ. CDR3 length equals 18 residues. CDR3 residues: CASSYSGPTFSGANVLTF. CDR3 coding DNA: TGTGCCAGCAGCTATAGTGGGCCAACCTTCTCTGGGGCCAACGTCCTGACTTTC.

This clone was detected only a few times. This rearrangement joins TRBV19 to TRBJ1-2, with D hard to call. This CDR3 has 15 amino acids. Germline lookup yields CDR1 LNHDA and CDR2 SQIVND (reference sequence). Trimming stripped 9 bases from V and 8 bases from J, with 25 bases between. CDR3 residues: CASSYGQVIESGYTF. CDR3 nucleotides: TGTGCCAGCTCCTATGGTCAAGTAATTGAGTCAGGCTACACCTTC.

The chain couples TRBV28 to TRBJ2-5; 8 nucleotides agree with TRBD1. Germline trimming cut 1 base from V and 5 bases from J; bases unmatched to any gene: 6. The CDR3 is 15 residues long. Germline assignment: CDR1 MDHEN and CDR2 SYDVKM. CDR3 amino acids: CASSLSRGLGETQYF. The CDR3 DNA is TGTGCCAGCAGTTTATCCAGGGGGCTAGGTGAGACCCAGTACTTC.

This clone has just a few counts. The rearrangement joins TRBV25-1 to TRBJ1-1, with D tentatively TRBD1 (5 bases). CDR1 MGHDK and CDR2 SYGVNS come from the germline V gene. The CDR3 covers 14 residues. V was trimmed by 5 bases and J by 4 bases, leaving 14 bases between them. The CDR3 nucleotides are TGTGCCAGCAGTCCAATCGGGGGTTTCACTGAAGCTTTCTTT. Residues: CASSPIGGFTEAFF.

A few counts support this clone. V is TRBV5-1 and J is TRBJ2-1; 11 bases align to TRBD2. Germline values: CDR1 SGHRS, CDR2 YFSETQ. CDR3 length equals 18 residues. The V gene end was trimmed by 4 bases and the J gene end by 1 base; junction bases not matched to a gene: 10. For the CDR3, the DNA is TGCGCCAGCAGCGCTAACCTAGCGGGAGGTAAATCCTACAATGAGCAGTTCTTC. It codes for CASSANLAGGKSYNEQFF.

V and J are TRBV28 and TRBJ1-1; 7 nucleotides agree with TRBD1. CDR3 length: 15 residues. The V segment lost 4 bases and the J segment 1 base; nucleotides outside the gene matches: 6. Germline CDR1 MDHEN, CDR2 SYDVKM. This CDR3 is CASSSGGQRNTEAFF. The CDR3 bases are TGTGCCAGCAGTTCTGGGGGACAGAGGAACACTGAAGCTTTCTTT.

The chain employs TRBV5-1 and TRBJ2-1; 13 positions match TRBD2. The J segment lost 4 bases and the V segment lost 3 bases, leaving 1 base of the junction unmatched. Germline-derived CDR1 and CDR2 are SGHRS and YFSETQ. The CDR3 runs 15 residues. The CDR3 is CASSSGLAGYNEQFF. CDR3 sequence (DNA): TGCGCCAGCAGCTCGGGACTAGCGGGATACAATGAGCAGTTCTTC.

The CDR3 nucleotides read TGTGCCAGCTCACCACCCGCGTTATCCTACGAGCAGTACTTC. Translation gives CASSPPALSYEQYF. The chain recombines TRBV18 with TRBJ2-5, with no clear D. The J call may be in error: the DNA end matches TRBJ2-7 better. Germline V gene lookup returns CDR1 KGHSH and CDR2 LQKENI. The CDR3 is 14 residues long.

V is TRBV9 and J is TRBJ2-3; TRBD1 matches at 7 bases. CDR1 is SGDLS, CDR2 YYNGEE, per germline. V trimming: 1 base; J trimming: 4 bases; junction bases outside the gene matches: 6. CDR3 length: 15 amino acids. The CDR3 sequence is CASSVFGTVSDTQYF. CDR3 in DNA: TGTGCCAGCAGCGTATTTGGGACAGTCTCAGATACGCAGTATTTT.

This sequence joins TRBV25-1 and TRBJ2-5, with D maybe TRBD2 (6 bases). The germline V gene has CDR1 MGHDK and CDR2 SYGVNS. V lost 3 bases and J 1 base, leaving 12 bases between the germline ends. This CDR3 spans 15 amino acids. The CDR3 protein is CASSEIAALQETQYF. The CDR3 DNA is TGTGCCAGCAGTGAGATAGCGGCCCTCCAAGAGACCCAGTACTTC.

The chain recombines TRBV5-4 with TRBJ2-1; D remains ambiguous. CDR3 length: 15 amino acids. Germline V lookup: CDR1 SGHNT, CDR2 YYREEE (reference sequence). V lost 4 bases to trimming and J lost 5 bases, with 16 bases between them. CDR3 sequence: CASSLLRVLDNEQFF. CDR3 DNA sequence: TGTGCCAGCAGCCTCCTGCGCGTCCTTGACAATGAGCAGTTCTTC.

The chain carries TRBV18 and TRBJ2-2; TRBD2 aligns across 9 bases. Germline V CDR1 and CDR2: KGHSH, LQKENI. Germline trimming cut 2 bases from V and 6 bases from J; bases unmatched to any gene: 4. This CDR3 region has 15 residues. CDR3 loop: CASSPGLAIPGELFF. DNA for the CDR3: TGTGCCAGCTCACCAGGACTAGCGATACCCGGGGAGCTGTTTTTT.

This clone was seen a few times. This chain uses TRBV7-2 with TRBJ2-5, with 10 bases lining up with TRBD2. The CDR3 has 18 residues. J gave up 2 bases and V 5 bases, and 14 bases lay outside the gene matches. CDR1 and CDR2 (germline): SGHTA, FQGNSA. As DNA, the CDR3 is TGTGCCAGCAGCCCCCCTAGCGGGAGTGGTTTGGGGCAAGAGACCCAGTACTTC. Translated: CASSPPSGSGLGQETQYF.

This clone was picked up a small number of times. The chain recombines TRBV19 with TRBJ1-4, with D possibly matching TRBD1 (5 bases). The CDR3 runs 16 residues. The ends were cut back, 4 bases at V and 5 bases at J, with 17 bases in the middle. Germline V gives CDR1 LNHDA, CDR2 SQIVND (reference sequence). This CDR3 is CASSTDPGVWNEKLFF. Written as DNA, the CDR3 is TGTGCCAGTAGTACTGACCCGGGGGTATGGAATGAAAAACTGTTTTTT.

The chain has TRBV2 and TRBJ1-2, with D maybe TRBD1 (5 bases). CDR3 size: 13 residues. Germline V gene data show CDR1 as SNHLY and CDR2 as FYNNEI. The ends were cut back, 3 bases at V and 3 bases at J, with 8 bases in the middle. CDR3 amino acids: CASSEQQDYGYTF. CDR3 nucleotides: TGTGCCAGCAGTGAGCAACAGGACTATGGCTACACCTTC.

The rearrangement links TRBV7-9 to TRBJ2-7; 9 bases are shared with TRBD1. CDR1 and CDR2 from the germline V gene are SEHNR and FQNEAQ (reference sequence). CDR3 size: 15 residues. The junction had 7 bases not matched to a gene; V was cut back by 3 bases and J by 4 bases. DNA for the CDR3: TGTGCCAGCAGCTTGATCGGACAGGGGAATTACGAGCAGTACTTC. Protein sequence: CASSLIGQGNYEQYF.

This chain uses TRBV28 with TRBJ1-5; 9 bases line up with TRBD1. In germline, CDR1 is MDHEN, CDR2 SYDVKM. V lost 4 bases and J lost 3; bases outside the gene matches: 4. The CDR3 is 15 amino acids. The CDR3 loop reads CASSSGQGPNQPQHF. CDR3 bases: TGTGCCAGCAGTTCCGGACAGGGGCCCAATCAGCCCCAGCATTTT. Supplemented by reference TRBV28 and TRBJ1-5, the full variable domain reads DVKVTQSSRYLVKRTGEKVFLECVQDMDHENMFWYRQDPGLGLRLIYFSYDVKMKEKGDIPEGYSVSREKKERFSLILESASTNQTSMYLCASSSGQGPNQPQHFGDGTRLSIL.

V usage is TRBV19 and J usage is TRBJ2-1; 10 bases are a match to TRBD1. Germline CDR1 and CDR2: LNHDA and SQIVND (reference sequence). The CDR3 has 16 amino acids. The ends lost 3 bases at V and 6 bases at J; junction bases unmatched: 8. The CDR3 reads CASSIQRTGGGNEQFF. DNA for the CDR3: TGTGCCAGTAGTATCCAGCGGACAGGGGGTGGCAATGAGCAGTTCTTC.

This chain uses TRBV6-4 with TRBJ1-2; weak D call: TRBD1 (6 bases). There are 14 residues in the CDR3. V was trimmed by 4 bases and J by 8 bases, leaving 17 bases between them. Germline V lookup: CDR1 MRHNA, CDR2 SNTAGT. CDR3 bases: TGTGCCAGCAGTGTGGGGGGGGGCGCAGGAGGCTACACCTTC. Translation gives CASSVGGGAGGYTF.

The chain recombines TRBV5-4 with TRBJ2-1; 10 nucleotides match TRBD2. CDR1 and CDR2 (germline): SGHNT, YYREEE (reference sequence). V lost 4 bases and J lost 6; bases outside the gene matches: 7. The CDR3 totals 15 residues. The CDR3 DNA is TGTGCCAGCAGCCCCCCTAGCGGGAGCGGCAATGAGCAGTTCTTC. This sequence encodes CASSPPSGSGNEQFF. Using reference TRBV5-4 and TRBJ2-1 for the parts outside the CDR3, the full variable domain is ETGVTQSPTHLIKTRGQQVTLRCSSQSGHNTVSWYQQALGQGPQFIFQYYREEENGRGNFPPRFSGLQFPNYSSELNVNALELDDSALYLCASSPPSGSGNEQFFGPGTRLTVL.

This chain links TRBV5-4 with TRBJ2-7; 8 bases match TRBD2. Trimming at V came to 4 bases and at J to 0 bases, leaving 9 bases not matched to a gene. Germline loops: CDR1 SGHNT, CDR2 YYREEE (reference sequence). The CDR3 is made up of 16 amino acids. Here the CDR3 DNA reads TGTGCCAGCAGCCCTAGTGGCGGGAGGTCCTCCTACGAGCAGTACTTC. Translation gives CASSPSGGRSSYEQYF.

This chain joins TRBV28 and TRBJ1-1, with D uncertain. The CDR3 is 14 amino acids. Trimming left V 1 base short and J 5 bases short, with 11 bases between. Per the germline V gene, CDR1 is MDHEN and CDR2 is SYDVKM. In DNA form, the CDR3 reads TGTGCCAGCAGTTTATATAACACGGGGACTGAAGCTTTCTTT. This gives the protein CASSLYNTGTEAFF.

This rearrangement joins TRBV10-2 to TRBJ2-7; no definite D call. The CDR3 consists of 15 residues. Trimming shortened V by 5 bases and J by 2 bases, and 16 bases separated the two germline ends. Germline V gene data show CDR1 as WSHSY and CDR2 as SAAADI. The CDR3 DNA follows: TGCGCCAGCAGTATTCAACAAATCCCTCCCTACGAGCAGTACTTC. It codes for CASSIQQIPPYEQYF.

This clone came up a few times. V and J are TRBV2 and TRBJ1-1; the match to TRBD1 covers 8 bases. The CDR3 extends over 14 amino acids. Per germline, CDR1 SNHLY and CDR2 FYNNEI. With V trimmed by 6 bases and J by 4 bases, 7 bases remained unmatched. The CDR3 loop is CASSGQGGSTEAFF. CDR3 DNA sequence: TGTGCCAGCAGCGGACAGGGAGGGAGCACTGAAGCTTTCTTT.

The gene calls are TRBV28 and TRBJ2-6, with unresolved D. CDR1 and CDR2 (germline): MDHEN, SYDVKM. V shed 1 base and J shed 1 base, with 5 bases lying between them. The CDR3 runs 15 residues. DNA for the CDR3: TGTGCCAGCAGTTTATTGCAGTCTGGGGCCAACGTCCTGACTTTC. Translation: CASSLLQSGANVLTF.

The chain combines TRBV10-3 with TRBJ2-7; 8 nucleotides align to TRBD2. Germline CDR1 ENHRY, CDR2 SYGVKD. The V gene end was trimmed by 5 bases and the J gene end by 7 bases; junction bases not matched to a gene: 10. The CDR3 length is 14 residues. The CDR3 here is CAISLAGSGREQYF. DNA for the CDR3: TGTGCCATCAGTCTAGCGGGCTCAGGAAGGGAGCAGTACTTC.

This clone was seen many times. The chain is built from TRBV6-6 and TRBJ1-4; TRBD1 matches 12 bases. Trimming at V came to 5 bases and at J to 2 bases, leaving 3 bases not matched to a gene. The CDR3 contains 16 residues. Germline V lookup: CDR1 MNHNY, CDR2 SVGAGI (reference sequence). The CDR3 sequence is CASSRDRGPTNEKLFF. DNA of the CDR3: TGTGCCAGCAGTCGGGACAGGGGGCCGACTAATGAAAAACTGTTTTTT.